Listed below are T cell receptor beta chains from one sample, sequenced in a study of blood T cell repertoires in COVID-19. Repertoires were generated with immunoSEQ multiplex PCR, while TCRdb's copy carries only in-frame clones and drops some. The profile shows 120,000 or so clones, about 86% of them singletons. The sequenced sample consisted of peripheral blood. The source of these receptors is a man aged 65 to 79 who had recovered from COVID-19. The CDR3 runs from the conserved cysteine through the conserved F or W. The order of the fields is D gene, CDR3 length, J gene, V gene, clone size, CDR3 protein, CDR3 DNA. A D gene is named only where the DNA matches it firmly. Part of the rows lack a size; the others show once, few, many or a class for expanded clones.

-	14	TRBJ2-7	TRBV3-1/TRBV3-2	-	CASSRGQYSYEQYF	TGTGCCAGCAGCCGCGGACAGTACTCCTACGAGCAGTACTTC
TRBD2	16	TRBJ2-5	TRBV5-1	-	CASSVGLAGGLETQYF	TGCGCCAGCAGCGTCGGACTAGCGGGAGGGTTAGAGACCCAGTACTTC
TRBD2	16	TRBJ2-5	TRBV5-1	-	CASSRTVASGGEPQYF	TGCGCCAGCAGCCGTACGGTCGCTAGCGGGGGGGAACCCCAGTACTTC
TRBD2	14	TRBJ2-1	TRBV5-1	-	CASSVGTMYNEQFF	TGCGCCAGCAGCGTGGGGACTATGTACAATGAGCAGTTCTTC
TRBD1	15	TRBJ2-7	TRBV9	-	CASSVGTGTSYEQYF	TGTGCCAGCAGCGTTGGGACAGGGACCTCCTACGAGCAGTACTTC
TRBD2	14	TRBJ2-3	TRBV7-9	few	CASSLYGGADTQYF	TGTGCCAGCAGCTTATATGGGGGGGCAGATACGCAGTATTTT
-	13	TRBJ1-2	TRBV9	-	CASSGSANYGYTF	TGTGCCAGCAGCGGCTCAGCTAACTATGGCTACACCTTC
TRBD1	14	TRBJ1-4	TRBV5-1	-	CASSQTGVSEKLFF	TGCGCCAGCAGCCAAACAGGGGTATCGGAAAAACTGTTTTTT
-	13	TRBJ2-2	TRBV28	once	CASRPLRVGELFF	TGTGCCAGCAGACCTCTCAGGGTAGGGGAGCTGTTTTTT
-	13	TRBJ2-7	TRBV28	-	CASSLFRGREQYF	TGTGCCAGCAGTTTATTCAGGGGTAGGGAGCAGTACTTC
TRBD1	11	TRBJ1-1	TRBV12-3/TRBV12-4	-	CASSSGGEAFF	TGTGCCAGCAGCTCAGGGGGAGAAGCTTTCTTT
-	13	TRBJ2-7	TRBV10-3	-	CAISRAEGYEQYF	TGTGCCATCAGCCGCGCTGAGGGATACGAGCAGTACTTC
-	13	TRBJ1-3	TRBV6-5	-	CASRPEIFATIYF	TGTGCCAGCAGGCCCGAGATCTTCGCCACCATATATTTT
-	16	TRBJ1-1	TRBV5-1	few	CASSLGVGAMNTEAFF	TGCGCCAGCAGCTTGGGGGTGGGAGCGATGAACACTGAAGCTTTCTTT
-	15	TRBJ2-7	TRBV3-1/TRBV3-2	-	CASSQGVGRTYEQYF	TGTGCCAGCAGCCAAGGAGTTGGCAGGACCTACGAGCAGTACTTC
-	15	TRBJ2-1	TRBV6-6	-	CASSLGEAPYNEQFF	TGTGCCAGCAGTTTGGGGGAGGCCCCCTACAATGAGCAGTTCTTC
-	16	TRBJ2-7	TRBV5-1	-	CASSSYRSRRSYEQYF	TGCGCCAGCAGCTCGTACAGAAGTAGGCGTTCCTACGAGCAGTACTTC
-	16	TRBJ1-4	TRBV27	-	CASSLSPGYTNEKLFF	TGTGCCAGCAGTTTAAGTCCAGGGTATACTAATGAAAAACTGTTTTTT
TRBD1	16	TRBJ1-2	TRBV11-2	-	CASSSRPQGAKYGYTF	TGTGCCAGCAGCTCCAGACCTCAGGGGGCGAAGTATGGCTACACCTTC
TRBD1	16	TRBJ1-6	TRBV5-1	-	CASSAEPGQGTSPLHF	TGCGCCAGCAGCGCCGAACCGGGACAGGGGACTTCACCCCTCCACTTT
-	14	TRBJ1-5	TRBV6-2/TRBV6-3	-	CASSYYSSNQPQHF	TGTGCCAGCAGTTACTATAGTAGCAATCAGCCCCAGCATTTT
-	15	TRBJ1-2	TRBV18	once	CASSPPSQANYGYTF	TGTGCCAGCTCACCACCGTCCCAGGCTAACTATGGCTACACCTTC
TRBD2	15	TRBJ2-5	TRBV7-2	once	CASRGPGLYQETQYF	TGTGCCAGCAGGGGCCCGGGACTATACCAAGAGACCCAGTACTTC